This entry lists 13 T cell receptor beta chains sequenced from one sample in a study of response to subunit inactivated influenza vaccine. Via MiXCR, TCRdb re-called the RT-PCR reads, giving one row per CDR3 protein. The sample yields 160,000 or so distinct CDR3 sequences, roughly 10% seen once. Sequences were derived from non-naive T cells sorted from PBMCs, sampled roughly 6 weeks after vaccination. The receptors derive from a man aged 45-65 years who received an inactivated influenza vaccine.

The CDR3 loop is CATSVDRNYGYTF. In DNA, the CDR3 is TGTGCCACCAGCGTCGACAGAAACTATGGCTACACCTTC. The chain recombines TRBV15 with TRBJ1-2, with D perhaps matching TRBD1 (5 bases). Trimming cost V 5 bases and J 2 bases, with 9 bases left between them. The germline V gene has CDR1 LNHNV and CDR2 YYDKDF (reference sequence). CDR3 length: 13 amino acids.

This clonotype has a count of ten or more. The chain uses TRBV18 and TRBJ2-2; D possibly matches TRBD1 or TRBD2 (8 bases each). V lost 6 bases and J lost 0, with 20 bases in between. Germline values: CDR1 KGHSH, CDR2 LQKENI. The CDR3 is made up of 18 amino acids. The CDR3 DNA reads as TGTGCCAGCTCCCGCAGGGGGCCTAGCGGGTCGAACACCGGGGAGCTGTTTTTT. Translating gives CASSRRGPSGSNTGELFF.

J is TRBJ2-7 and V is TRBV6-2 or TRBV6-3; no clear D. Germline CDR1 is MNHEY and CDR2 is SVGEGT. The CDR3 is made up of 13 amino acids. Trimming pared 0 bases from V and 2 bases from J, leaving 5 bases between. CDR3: CASSYSGPYEQYF. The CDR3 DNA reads TGTGCCAGCAGTTACTCAGGACCCTACGAGCAGTACTTC.

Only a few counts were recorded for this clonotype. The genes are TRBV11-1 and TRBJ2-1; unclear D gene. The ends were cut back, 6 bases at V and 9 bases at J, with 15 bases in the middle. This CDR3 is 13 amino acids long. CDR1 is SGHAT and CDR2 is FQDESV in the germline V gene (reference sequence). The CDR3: CASRPPSFGEQFF. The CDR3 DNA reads TGTGCCAGCAGACCCCCGAGCTTCGGTGAGCAGTTCTTC.

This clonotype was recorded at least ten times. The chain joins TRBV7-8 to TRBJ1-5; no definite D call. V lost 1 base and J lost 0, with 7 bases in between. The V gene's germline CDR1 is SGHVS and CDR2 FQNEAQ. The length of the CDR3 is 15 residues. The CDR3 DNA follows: TGTGCCAGCAGCTTAGGGTCAGGTAGCAATCAGCCCCAGCATTTT. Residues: CASSLGSGSNQPQHF.

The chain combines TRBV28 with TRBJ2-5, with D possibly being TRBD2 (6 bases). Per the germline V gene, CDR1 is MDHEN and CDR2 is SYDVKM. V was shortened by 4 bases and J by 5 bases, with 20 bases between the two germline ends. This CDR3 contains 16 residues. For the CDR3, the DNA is TGTGCCAGCAGTTCTCCCACCTCGGGAGCCAGGGAGACCCAGTACTTC. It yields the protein CASSSPTSGARETQYF. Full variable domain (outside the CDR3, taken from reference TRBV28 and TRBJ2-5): DVKVTQSSRYLVKRTGEKVFLECVQDMDHENMFWYRQDPGLGLRLIYFSYDVKMKEKGDIPEGYSVSREKKERFSLILESASTNQTSMYLCASSSPTSGARETQYFGPGTRLLVL.

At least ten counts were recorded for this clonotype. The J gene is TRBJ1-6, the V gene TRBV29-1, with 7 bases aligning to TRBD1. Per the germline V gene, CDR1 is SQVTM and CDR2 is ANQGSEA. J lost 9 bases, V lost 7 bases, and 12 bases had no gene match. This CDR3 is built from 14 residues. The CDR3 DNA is TGCAGCGCCTCGGAGGGGACAGTTTCTTCACCCCTCCACTTT. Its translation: CSASEGTVSSPLHF.

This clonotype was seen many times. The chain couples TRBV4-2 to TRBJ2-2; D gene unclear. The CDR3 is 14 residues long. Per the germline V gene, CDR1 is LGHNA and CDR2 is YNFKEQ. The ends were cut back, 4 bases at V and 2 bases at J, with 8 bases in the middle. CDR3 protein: CASSPEINTGELFF. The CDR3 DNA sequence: TGTGCCAGCAGCCCGGAGATAAACACCGGGGAGCTGTTTTTT.

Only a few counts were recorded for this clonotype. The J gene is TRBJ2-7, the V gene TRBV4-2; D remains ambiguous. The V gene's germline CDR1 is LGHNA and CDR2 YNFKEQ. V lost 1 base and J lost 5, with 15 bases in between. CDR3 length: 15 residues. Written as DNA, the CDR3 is TGTGCCAGCAGCCAAGCGGCTAGGTACCGGCACGAGCAGTACTTC. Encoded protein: CASSQAARYRHEQYF.

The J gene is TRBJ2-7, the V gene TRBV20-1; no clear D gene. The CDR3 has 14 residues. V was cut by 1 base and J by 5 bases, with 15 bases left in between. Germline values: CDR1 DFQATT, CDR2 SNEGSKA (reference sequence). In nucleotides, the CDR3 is TGCAGTGCTAGAGCCGGTCTCAGTATCGACGAGCAGTACTTC. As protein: CSARAGLSIDEQYF.

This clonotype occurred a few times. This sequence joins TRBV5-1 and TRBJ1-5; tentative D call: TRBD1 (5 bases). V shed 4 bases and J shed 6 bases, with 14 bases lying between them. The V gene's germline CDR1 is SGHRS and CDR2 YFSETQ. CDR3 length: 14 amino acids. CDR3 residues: CASSLMGTSQPQHF. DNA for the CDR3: TGCGCCAGCAGCCTCATGGGGACGAGTCAGCCCCAGCATTTT.

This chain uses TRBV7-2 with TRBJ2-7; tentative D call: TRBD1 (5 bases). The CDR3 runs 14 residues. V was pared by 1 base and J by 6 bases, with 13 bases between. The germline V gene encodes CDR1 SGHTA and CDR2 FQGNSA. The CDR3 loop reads CASSLVTGYGEQYF. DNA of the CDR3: TGTGCCAGCAGCTTAGTTACAGGCTATGGCGAGCAGTACTTC.

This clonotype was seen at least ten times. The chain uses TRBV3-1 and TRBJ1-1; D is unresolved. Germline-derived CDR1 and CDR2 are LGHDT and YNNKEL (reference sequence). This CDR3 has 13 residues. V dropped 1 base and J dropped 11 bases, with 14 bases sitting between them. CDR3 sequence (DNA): TGTGCCAGCAGCCAAGGCTCGCAGGCCGGGGCTTTCTTT. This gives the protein CASSQGSQAGAFF.